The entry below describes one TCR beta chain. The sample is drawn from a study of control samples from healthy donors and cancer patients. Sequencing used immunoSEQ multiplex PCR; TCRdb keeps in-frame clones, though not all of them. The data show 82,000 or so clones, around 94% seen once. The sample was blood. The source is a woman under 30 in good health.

CDR3 in amino acids: CASSLGGGSLETQYF. CDR3 bases: TGTGCCAGCAGCTTAGGGGGCGGGAGTCTAGAGACCCAGTACTTC. The chain employs TRBV7-8 and TRBJ2-5; 7 bases map to TRBD2. The CDR3 is 15 residues long. J gave up 4 bases and V 1 base, and 6 bases lay outside the gene matches. Per germline, CDR1 SGHVS and CDR2 FQNEAQ.